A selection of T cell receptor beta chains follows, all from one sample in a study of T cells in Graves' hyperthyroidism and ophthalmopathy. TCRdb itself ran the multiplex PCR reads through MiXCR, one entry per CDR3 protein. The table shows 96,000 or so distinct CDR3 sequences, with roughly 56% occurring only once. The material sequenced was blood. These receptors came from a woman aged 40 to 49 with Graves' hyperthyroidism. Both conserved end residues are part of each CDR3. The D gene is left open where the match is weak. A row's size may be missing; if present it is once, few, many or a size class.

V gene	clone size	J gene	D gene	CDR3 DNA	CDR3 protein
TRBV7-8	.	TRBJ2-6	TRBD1	TGTGCCAGCAGCGCCCACCGGGACAGAGGTTACGTCCTGACTTTC	CASSAHRDRGYVLTF
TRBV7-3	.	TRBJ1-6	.	TGCGCCAGCAGCCAAGATCAAAGCGGGACGGATTCACCCCTCCACTTT	CASSQDQSGTDSPLHF
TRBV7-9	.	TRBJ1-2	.	TGTGCCAGCAGCGCCCAGACCGGGCAGCACTATGGCTACACCTTC	CASSAQTGQHYGYTF
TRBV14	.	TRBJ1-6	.	TGTGCCAGCAGCCAAGGCGGAGGCTATAATTCACCCCTCCACTTT	CASSQGGGYNSPLHF
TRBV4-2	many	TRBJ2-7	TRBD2	TGTGCCAGCAGCCAAGTTGCGGGAGGCTTGGGCGGCGAGCAGTACTTC	CASSQVAGGLGGEQYF
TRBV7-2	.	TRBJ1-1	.	TGTGCCAGCAGCTTAGGAGGGGGAGTGGCTTTCTTT	CASSLGGGVAFF
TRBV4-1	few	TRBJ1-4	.	TGCGCCAGCAGCCAAGATCTTATGGCACCCAGGCATGAAAAACTGTTTTTT	CASSQDLMAPRHEKLFF
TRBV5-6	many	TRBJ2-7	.	TGTGCCAGCAGCTTGGATAGCAGCTCCTACGAGCAGTACTTC	CASSLDSSSYEQYF
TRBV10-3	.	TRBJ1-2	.	TGTGCCATCAGGGTTAATGGCTACACCTTC	CAIRVNGYTF
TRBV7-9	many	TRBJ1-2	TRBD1	TGTGCCAGCAGCTTAGTGGACAGGAACTATGGCTACACCTTC	CASSLVDRNYGYTF
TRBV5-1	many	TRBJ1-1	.	TGCGCCAGCAGCTTGGAAGGGACGGCGAACACTGAAGCTTTCTTT	CASSLEGTANTEAFF
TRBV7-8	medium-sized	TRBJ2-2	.	TGTGCCAGCAGCTTAGTGGCAGGGAACACCGGGGAGCTGTTTTTT	CASSLVAGNTGELFF
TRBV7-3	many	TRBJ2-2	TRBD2	TGTGCCAGCAGCTTAGGGACTAGCCCCTTTTTAGGGGAGCTGTTTTTT	CASSLGTSPFLGELFF
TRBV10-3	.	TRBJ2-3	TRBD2	TGTGCCATCGGGCAAGCGGGAGCGTCAGATACGCAGTATTTT	CAIGQAGASDTQYF
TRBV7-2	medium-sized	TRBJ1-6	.	TGTGCCAGCAGCAGACCGGTCTTAGGATCACCCCTCCACTTT	CASSRPVLGSPLHF
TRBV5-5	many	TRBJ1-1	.	TGTGCCAGCAGCAGGCGTGGGGGGAACACTGAAGCTTTCTTT	CASSRRGGNTEAFF
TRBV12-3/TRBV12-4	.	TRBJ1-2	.	TGTGCCAGCAGCTTCGGGGGAGACTATGGCTGCACCTTC	CASSFGGDYGCTF
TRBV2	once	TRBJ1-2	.	TGTGCCAGCAGTCCTCAGACAGATCCTTATGGCTACACCTTC	CASSPQTDPYGYTF
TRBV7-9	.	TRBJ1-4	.	TGTGCCAGCAGCTTAGAGGGGGGGAATGAAAAACTGTTTTTT	CASSLEGGNEKLFF
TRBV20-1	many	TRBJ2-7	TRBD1	TGCAGTGCTTCGGACAGGGGTAACGAGCAGTACTTC	CSASDRGNEQYF
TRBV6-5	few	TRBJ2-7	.	TGTGCCAGCACTCACGAGGGGTACTCCTACGAGCAGTACTTC	CASTHEGYSYEQYF
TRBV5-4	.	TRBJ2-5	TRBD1	TGTGCCAGCAGCTTGTACAGGGGGGCAGAGACCCAGTACTTC	CASSLYRGAETQYF
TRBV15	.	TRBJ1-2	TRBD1	TGTGCCACCAGCAGCCTGGGACAGGCCTATGGCTACACCTTC	CATSSLGQAYGYTF
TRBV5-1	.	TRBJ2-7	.	TGCGCCAGCAGCTTGGGTCAGGAGCAGTACTTC	CASSLGQEQYF
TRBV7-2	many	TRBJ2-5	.	TGTGCCAGCAGCCCCAGGAGGGGACAGCAAGAGACCCAGTACTTC	CASSPRRGQQETQYF
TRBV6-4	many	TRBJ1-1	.	TGTGCCAGCAGTGACGGGGAAGCCACTGAAGCTTTCTTT	CASSDGEATEAFF
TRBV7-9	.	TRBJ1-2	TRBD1	TGTGCCAGCAGCGGACAGGGAGCTAACTATGGCTACACCTTC	CASSGQGANYGYTF
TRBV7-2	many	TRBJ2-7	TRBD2	TGTGCCAGCAGCTTAGCGGGACTAGCGGGGTACGAGCAGTACTTC	CASSLAGLAGYEQYF
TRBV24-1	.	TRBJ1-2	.	TGTGCCACCAGTGATCGCGCCCGGACGAGAGGCTACACCTTC	CATSDRARTRGYTF
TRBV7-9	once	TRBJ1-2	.	TGCGCCAGCAGAAGGGCGACGGAGAGCTACACCTTC	CASRRATESYTF
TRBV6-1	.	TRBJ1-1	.	TGTGCCAGCAGTGAGGGAAACACTGAAGCTTTCTTT	CASSEGNTEAFF
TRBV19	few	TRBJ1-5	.	TGTGCCAGCAGTTTAGCCGGGATCAATCAGCCCCAGCATTTT	CASSLAGINQPQHF
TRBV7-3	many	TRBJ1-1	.	TGTGCCAGCAGCTTCGACAGCAACACTGAAGCTTTCTTT	CASSFDSNTEAFF
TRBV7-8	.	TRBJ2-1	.	TGTGCCAGCAGCCAGGCGGGTTACAATGAGCAGTTCTTC	CASSQAGYNEQFF
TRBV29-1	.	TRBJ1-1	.	TGCAGCGTTGCACAGGTGAACACTGAAGCTTTCTTT	CSVAQVNTEAFF
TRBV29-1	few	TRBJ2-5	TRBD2	TGCAGTCCGCGACTTGGACTAGCGGCAAGGACCCAGTACTTC	CSPRLGLAARTQYF
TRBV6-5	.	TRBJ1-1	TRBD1	TGTGCCAGCAGTGACCAACAGGGGGCTGATTATGAAGCTTTCTTT	CASSDQQGADYEAFF
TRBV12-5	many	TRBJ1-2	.	TGTGCTAGTGGTCCGGGGTTGGGAGGTGGCTACACCTTC	CASGPGLGGGYTF
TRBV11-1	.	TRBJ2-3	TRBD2	TGTGCCAGCAGAGGGACTAGCGCCTACACAGATACGCAGTATTTT	CASRGTSAYTDTQYF
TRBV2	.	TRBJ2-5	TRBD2	TGTGCCAGCAGTGGGCGGGAGGCCCAAGGGACCCAGTACTTC	CASSGREAQGTQYF
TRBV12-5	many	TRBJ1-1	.	TGTGCTAGTGGTTTCACTCACGGAGGGGCGAACACTGAAGCTTTCTTT	CASGFTHGGANTEAFF
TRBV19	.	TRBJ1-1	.	TGTGCCAGTACACCCCCCCCACGGGGGGGTCCCACTGAAGCTTTCTTT	CASTPPPRGGPTEAFF
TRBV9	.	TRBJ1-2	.	TGTGCCAGCAGCGCCTGGGATCTCTATGGCTACACCTTC	CASSAWDLYGYTF
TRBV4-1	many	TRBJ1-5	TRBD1	TGCGCCAGCAGGCCGACAGGGCCCGGCCAGCCCCAGCATTTT	CASRPTGPGQPQHF
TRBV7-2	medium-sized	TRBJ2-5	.	TGTGCCAGCAGCTTATCCTTGGGGTCGGAGACCCAGTACTTC	CASSLSLGSETQYF